The T cell receptor (beta chain) under discussion was sequenced for a study of identical twins (dated by TCRdb to 2016 to 2017). Regarding the complete study: To test whether fetal clonotypes persist, the study used deep sequencing on TCR alpha and beta repertoires from monozygotic twins, unrelated adults of various ages, and cord blood. Replicate twin experiments were performed at different times using different library preparation protocols to rule out contamination. General conclusions and limits of the study: Zero-insertion analyses could be partly confounded by invariant T cells such as MAIT and iNKT, although diverse VJ usage argued against such confounding for most clonotypes. Compared with coincidental sharing between unrelated individuals, out-of-frame TCR alpha sequences shared between twins showed an excess of sequences with low generation probability. Abundant cord blood beta clonotypes had fewer insertions, young adult naive repertoires showed a similar but weaker trend, and memory repertoires showed no such trend. Recombination models systematically underestimated out-of-frame TCR alpha sharing in monozygotic twins but agreed with sharing between unrelated individuals. Because the same donors could not be followed over many years, the conclusions relied on cross-sectional statistical analysis. Excess twin sharing in beta out-of-frame sequences was weaker because fewer shared sequences lowered the signal-to-noise ratio.

Receptor amplification or capture employed 5' RACE. TCRdb records Illumina HiSeq 2000 as the sequencer. A universal primer binding site was introduced by template switching, and a unique molecular identifier was present in the final cDNA, enabling accurate counting of TCR cDNA molecules. Specific primers in the conserved constant-segment region were used to synthesize first-strand cDNA for the TCR alpha and beta chains. Each cDNA library was double barcoded, with a SMART-Mk sample barcode plus Illumina barcodes, to control for contamination. TruSeq adapter sequences along with Illumina sample barcodes were introduced in two successive PCR steps. TCR alpha and beta cDNA libraries were sequenced on the Illumina HiSeq platform with custom primers. Turning to the authors' computational methods: Raw reads were processed with MiGEC to extract unique molecular identifiers, and MiXCR was used to determine CDR3 positions. Recombination models were inferred per individual with the repgenHMM and IGoR tools using an EM algorithm. The analysis of shared clonotypes was done with the tcR package in R, with sharing normalized by the product of cloneset sizes. To study raw recombination free of thymic and clonal selection effects, out-of-frame nonproductive sequences were analyzed. The public reads were quality trimmed at Q25 with fastp and then assembled into clones with MiXCR by TCRdb, keeping productive beta chains. Rows merge per CDR3 protein into single entries with the most common DNA and genes. These V and J calls rely on TCRdb rather than the paper's analysis. The sample profile shows 1.5 million or so distinct CDR3 sequences; more than 30% of them were found once. About 0.25% of the sample is in the top ten clones.

This clonotype was counted ten times or more. Its recognized antigen is unknown. Base qualities are not recorded, but no much larger clone differs from it by a single base. Only healthy Caucasian donors were included. Inclusive of the bounding cysteine and phenylalanine, the CDR3 is 15 residues long. The retained sequence is limited to the CDR3, 45 bases, with the frame set at the first base. Clipping removes 3 bases from V and 3 bases from J, with 6 as the unmatched junction base count. CDR1 and CDR2 were assigned from the germline V gene as MGHDK and SYGVNS. Source material: cord blood. The sequence is built from TRBV25-1 and TRBJ2-3; the junction holds 7 bases that match TRBD2. The source of this sequence is a newborn girl in good health. The sequenced DNA: TGTGCCAGCAGTGAGGGCGGGAGTAGGACAGATACGCAGTATTTT. Its product reads: CASSEGGSRTDTQYF.